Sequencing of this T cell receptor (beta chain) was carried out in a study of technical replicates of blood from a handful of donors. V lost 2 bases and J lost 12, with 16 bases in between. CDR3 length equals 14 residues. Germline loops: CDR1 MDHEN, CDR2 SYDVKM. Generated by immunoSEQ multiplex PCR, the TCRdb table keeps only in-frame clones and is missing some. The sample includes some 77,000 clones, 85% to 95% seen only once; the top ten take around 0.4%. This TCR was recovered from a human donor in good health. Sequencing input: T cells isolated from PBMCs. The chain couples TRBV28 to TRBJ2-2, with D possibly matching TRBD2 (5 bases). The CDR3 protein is CASSLEGGFVQLFF. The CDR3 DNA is TGTGCCAGCAGTTTAGAGGGCGGATTCGTACAGCTGTTTTTT.